One sample yielded the 20 T cell receptor beta chains listed below, sequenced in a study of T cells in Graves' hyperthyroidism and ophthalmopathy. What was amplified from RNA transcripts were TCR beta CDR3 regions. The HTBI set primed first-round TCR CDR3 RT-PCR. One entry per CDR3 protein results from TCRdb running MiXCR on the multiplex PCR reads. The data show about 210,000 distinct CDR3 sequences, over 15% seen once. Material for sequencing was blood. The receptors here all came from a man aged 50 to 60 with Graves' hyperthyroidism.

This clonotype was counted between two and nine times. V and J are TRBV30 and TRBJ2-2; 8 bases match TRBD1. CDR1 GTSNPN and CDR2 SVGIG come from the germline V gene (reference sequence). The J segment lost 0 bases and the V segment lost 3 bases, leaving 3 bases of the junction unmatched. The CDR3 is 15 amino acids. The CDR3 nucleotides read TGTGCCTGGAGCCTGGACAGGGCGAACACCGGGGAGCTGTTTTTT. This translates into CAWSLDRANTGELFF.

The chain has TRBV25-1 and TRBJ1-5; the D is unclear. Trimming shortened V by 3 bases and J by 3 bases, and 9 bases separated the two germline ends. CDR1 and CDR2 (germline): MGHDK, SYGVNS. There are 14 residues in the CDR3. DNA of the CDR3: TGTGCCAGCAGTGATGGGCAGCCCAATCAGCCCCAGCATTTT. Its translation is CASSDGQPNQPQHF.

In this sample, this clonotype turned up a few times. V usage is TRBV7-2 and J usage is TRBJ2-3; D not certain. Between the trimmed V and J ends, which lost 2 bases and 0 bases, there was a span of 9 bases. CDR1 is SGHTA and CDR2 is FQGNSA in the germline V gene. The length of the CDR3 is 15 residues. The CDR3 reads CASSLYGGSTDTQYF. The CDR3 DNA sequence: TGTGCCAGCAGCTTATACGGCGGAAGCACAGATACGCAGTATTTT. The whole variable domain, remainder taken from reference TRBV7-2 and TRBJ2-3, is GAGVSQSPSNKVTEKGKDVELRCDPISGHTALYWYRQSLGQGLEFLIYFQGNSAPDKSGLPSDRFSAERTGGSVSTLTIQRTQQEDSAVYLCASSLYGGSTDTQYFGPGTRLTVL.

This chain links TRBV19 with TRBJ2-7; 7 bases line up with TRBD2. Germline assignment: CDR1 LNHDA and CDR2 SQIVND (reference sequence). The trim removed 1 base at V and 5 bases at J, leaving 8 bases unmatched. The CDR3 sequence is 15 residues long. This CDR3 reads CASSIARGRANEQYF. DNA for the CDR3: TGTGCCAGTAGTATAGCTCGAGGGAGGGCCAACGAGCAGTACTTC.

Many counts were recorded for this clonotype. V usage is TRBV12-3 or TRBV12-4 and J usage is TRBJ2-7, with D perhaps TRBD1 (5 bases). V lost 8 bases and J lost 7, with 21 bases in between. CDR3 length: 14 amino acids. DNA of the CDR3: TGTGCCAGCGCCCTGGGGCAGGGCCATTGGGAGCAGTACTTC. Translation: CASALGQGHWEQYF.

The rearrangement links TRBV9 to TRBJ2-1; 7 bases line up with TRBD2. J lost 5 bases, V lost 4 bases, and 12 bases had no gene match. Germline V gene data show CDR1 as SGDLS and CDR2 as YYNGEE. The CDR3 covers 16 residues. The CDR3 coding sequence is TGTGCCAGCAGCCCCATGGGATCTAGCGGAGACAATGAGCAGTTCTTC. Its translation: CASSPMGSSGDNEQFF. Together with reference TRBV9 and TRBJ2-1, the CDR3 gives the full variable domain: DSGVTQTPKHLITATGQRVTLRCSPRSGDLSVYWYQQSLDQGLQFLIQYYNGEERAKGNILERFSAQQFPDLHSELNLSSLELGDSALYFCASSPMGSSGDNEQFFGPGTRLTVL.

This chain joins TRBV4-2 and TRBJ2-1, with D unresolved. CDR1 is LGHNA and CDR2 is YNFKEQ in the germline V gene. The CDR3 loop spans 15 amino acids. Trimming left V 5 bases short and J 1 base short, with 12 bases between. The CDR3, as DNA: TGTGCCAGCAGCTTCGGCTCCGGGTCCTACAATGAGCAGTTCTTC. Its protein product is CASSFGSGSYNEQFF.

This clonotype has ten or more counts. The chain combines TRBV20-1 with TRBJ2-3; maybe TRBD2 (6 bases). Germline V gives CDR1 DFQATT, CDR2 SNEGSKA (reference sequence). The CDR3 contains 13 residues. The germline V and J ends were trimmed by 3 bases and 0 bases, with 7 bases remaining between them. The CDR3, as DNA: TGCAGTGCTAGTGCGGGGAGCACAGATACGCAGTATTTT. It codes for CSASAGSTDTQYF.

Only a few counts were recorded for this clonotype. The V gene is TRBV19, the J gene TRBJ2-5; D is possibly TRBD1 (5 bases). V lost 6 bases and J lost 1, with 9 bases in between. Looked up from germline, CDR1 is LNHDA and CDR2 is SQIVND (reference sequence). The CDR3 is made up of 13 amino acids. This CDR3 reads CASSQGVQETQYF. The DNA for the CDR3 is TGTGCCAGTAGCCAAGGGGTCCAAGAGACCCAGTACTTC.

The table lists this clonotype with a few counts. The chain combines TRBV20-1 with TRBJ2-1; D may be TRBD2 (6 bases). Trimming cost V 6 bases and J 7 bases, with 22 bases left between them. The CDR3 has 15 amino acids. CDR1 is DFQATT and CDR2 is SNEGSKA in the germline V gene (reference sequence). The CDR3 DNA follows: TGCAGTGCGGAAGCACCTCGACTGGGGGGTAATGAGCAGTTCTTC. Translating it yields CSAEAPRLGGNEQFF.

This clonotype was counted only a few times. The V and J genes are TRBV6-5 and TRBJ2-6; D not certain. The CDR3 loop spans 17 amino acids. V was pared by 2 bases and J by 0 bases, with 11 bases between. Germline values: CDR1 MNHEY, CDR2 SVGAGI. The CDR3 sequence is CASSYLGPSSGANVLTF. For the CDR3, the DNA is TGTGCCAGCAGTTACCTCGGACCCAGCTCTGGGGCCAACGTCCTGACTTTC.

This clonotype was seen only a few times. The chain uses TRBV24-1 and TRBJ2-1; 14 positions agree with TRBD2. V shed 3 bases, J shed 4 bases, and the junction held 7 bases outside the gene matches. This CDR3 contains 18 residues. Germline CDR1 reads KGHDR; CDR2 reads SFDVKD. CDR3 sequence: CATSDQHGTSGGYNEQFF. The CDR3 nucleotides read TGTGCCACCAGTGATCAACACGGGACTAGCGGGGGATACAATGAGCAGTTCTTC.

The rearrangement uses TRBV5-1 and TRBJ1-2; no definite D call. V gave up 6 bases and J gave up 8 bases, with 20 bases separating them. Germline V gives CDR1 SGHRS, CDR2 YFSETQ. The CDR3 runs 14 residues. CDR3 DNA: TGCGCCAGCACCGAAGCGACGACGACGAGGGGCTACACCTTC. The encoded protein is CASTEATTTRGYTF.

With regard to this clonotype: It may be a read error: a sequence one base away is much more abundant. This chain joins TRBV5-1 and TRBJ2-3, with D unclear. CDR1 and CDR2 (germline): SGHRS, YFSETQ. The CDR3 spans 12 residues. As DNA, the CDR3 is TGCGCCAGCGGCTTGTACACAGATACGCAGTATTTT. It is translated as CASGLYTDTQYF.

The chain joins TRBV3-1 to TRBJ2-7, with 8 nucleotides matching TRBD1. The CDR3 contains 15 residues. V trimming: 4 bases; J trimming: 3 bases; junction bases outside the gene matches: 8. Germline lookup yields CDR1 LGHDT and CDR2 YNNKEL (reference sequence). In DNA form, the CDR3 reads TGTGCCAGCAGCCCCACCGGACAGGGTTACTACGAGCAGTACTTC. The encoded protein is CASSPTGQGYYEQYF.

This clonotype was found many times. V usage is TRBV27 and J usage is TRBJ2-1, with TRBD2 identical over 14 bases. V lost 5 bases to trimming and J lost 9 bases; unmatched junction nucleotides: 6. The CDR3 consists of 15 residues. CDR1 and CDR2 from the germline V gene are MNHEY and SMNVEV (reference sequence). CDR3 protein: CASSQRLAGGGEQFF. CDR3 DNA sequence: TGTGCCAGCAGTCAACGACTAGCGGGAGGGGGTGAGCAGTTCTTC.

CDR3 loop: CASSFQQGQETQYF. The CDR3 bases are TGTGCCAGTAGTTTTCAACAGGGGCAAGAGACCCAGTACTTC. The chain uses TRBV19 and TRBJ2-5; 7 bases fit TRBD1. The V segment lost 5 bases and the J segment 2 bases; nucleotides outside the gene matches: 5. Germline loops: CDR1 LNHDA, CDR2 SQIVND (reference sequence). The CDR3 runs 14 residues.

This clonotype turned up a few times. This chain joins TRBV20-1 and TRBJ1-3, with D perhaps matching TRBD1 (5 bases). V was cut by 3 bases and J by 0 bases, with 9 bases left in between. CDR3 length: 14 residues. The germline gives CDR1 DFQATT, CDR2 SNEGSKA (reference sequence). The CDR3 bases are TGCAGTGCTAGGGGGGGGGTCTCTGGAAACACCATATATTTT. It codes for CSARGGVSGNTIYF.

This clonotype was observed at least ten times. CDR3 amino acids: CASSSGTGGYEQYF. The CDR3 nucleotides read TGCGCCAGCAGCTCCGGGACAGGGGGCTACGAGCAGTACTTC. The V gene is TRBV5-1, the J gene TRBJ2-7; 11 bases fit TRBD1. J gave up 3 bases and V 3 bases, and 2 bases lay outside the gene matches. The CDR3 is made up of 14 amino acids. The germline V gene encodes CDR1 SGHRS and CDR2 YFSETQ. Using reference TRBV5-1 and TRBJ2-7 for the parts outside the CDR3, the full variable domain is KAGVTQTPRYLIKTRGQQVTLSCSPISGHRSVSWYQQTPGQGLQFLFEYFSETQRNKGNFPGRFSGRQFSNSRSEMNVSTLELGDSALYLCASSSGTGGYEQYFGPGTRLTVT.

This clonotype was counted many times. V and J are TRBV7-3 and TRBJ2-5; D unresolved. The CDR3 has 13 residues. Trimming shortened V by 5 bases and J by 4 bases, and 11 bases separated the two germline ends. The germline CDR1 and CDR2 sequences are SGHTA and FQGTGA. The CDR3 DNA reads TGTGCCAGCAGCCCCGGAAGGCGAGAGACCCAGTACTTC. Translating it yields CASSPGRRETQYF.